This paragraph covers one T cell receptor beta chain sequence. The sample comes from a study of neurological immune-mediated disorders. The V end was cut by 3 bases, the J end by 5 bases, with 13 bases between. CDR3 length: 14 residues. CDR1 LNHDA and CDR2 SQIVND come from the germline V gene (reference sequence). TCRdb itself ran the 5' RACE reads through MiXCR, one entry per CDR3 protein. The sample includes 23,000 or so distinct CDR3 sequences, approximately 13% of them seen just once. The sample comprised PBMCs. The receptor's source is a woman in her sixties with HTLV-1-associated myelopathy (HAM/TSP). The V gene is TRBV19, the J gene TRBJ1-2; the D is unclear. CDR3 coding DNA: TGTGCCAGTAGTATTTTTCCAGGCCTATATGGCTACACCTTC. Translating gives CASSIFPGLYGYTF.